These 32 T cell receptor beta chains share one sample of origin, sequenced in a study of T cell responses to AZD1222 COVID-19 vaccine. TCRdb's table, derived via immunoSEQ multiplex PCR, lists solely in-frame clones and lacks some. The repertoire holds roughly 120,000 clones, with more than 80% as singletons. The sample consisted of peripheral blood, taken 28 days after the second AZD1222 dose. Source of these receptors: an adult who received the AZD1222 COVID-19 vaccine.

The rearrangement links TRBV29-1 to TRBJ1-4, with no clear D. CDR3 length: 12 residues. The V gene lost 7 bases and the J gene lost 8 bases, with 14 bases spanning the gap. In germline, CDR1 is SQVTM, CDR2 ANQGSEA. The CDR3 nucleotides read TGCAGCGCCTCGAAGGGAAACGAAAAACTGTTTTTT. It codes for CSASKGNEKLFF.

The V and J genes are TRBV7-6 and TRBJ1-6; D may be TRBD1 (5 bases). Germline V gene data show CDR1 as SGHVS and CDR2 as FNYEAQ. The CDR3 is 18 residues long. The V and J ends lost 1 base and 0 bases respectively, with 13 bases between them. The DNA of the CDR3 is TGTGCCAGCAGCTTAGAAGCTTCAGGGAGCTCCTATAATTCACCCCTCCACTTT. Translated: CASSLEASGSSYNSPLHF.

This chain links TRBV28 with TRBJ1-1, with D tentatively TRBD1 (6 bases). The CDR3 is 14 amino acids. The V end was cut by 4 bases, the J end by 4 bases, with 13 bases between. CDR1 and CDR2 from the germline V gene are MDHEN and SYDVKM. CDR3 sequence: CASSSRTVFTEAFF. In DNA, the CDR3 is TGTGCCAGCAGTTCCCGGACAGTTTTCACTGAAGCTTTCTTT.

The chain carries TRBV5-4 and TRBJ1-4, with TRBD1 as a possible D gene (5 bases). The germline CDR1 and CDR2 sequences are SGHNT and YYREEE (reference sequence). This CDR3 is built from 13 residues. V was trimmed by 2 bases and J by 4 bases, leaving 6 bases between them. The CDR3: CASSFDSNEKLFF. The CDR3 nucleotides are TGTGCCAGCAGCTTCGACAGTAATGAAAAACTGTTTTTT.

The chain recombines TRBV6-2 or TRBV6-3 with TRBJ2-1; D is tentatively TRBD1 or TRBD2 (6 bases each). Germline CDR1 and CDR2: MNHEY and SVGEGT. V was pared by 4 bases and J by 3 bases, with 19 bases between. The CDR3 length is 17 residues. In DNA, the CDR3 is TGTGCCAGCAGTTCGGTGAAGGGGGGCGCTTTCTACAATGAGCAGTTCTTC. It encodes CASSSVKGGAFYNEQFF.

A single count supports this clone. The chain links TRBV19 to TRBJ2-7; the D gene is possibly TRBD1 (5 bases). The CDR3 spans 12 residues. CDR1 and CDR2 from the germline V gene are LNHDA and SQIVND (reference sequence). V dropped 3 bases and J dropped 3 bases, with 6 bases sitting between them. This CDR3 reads CASSIGHYEQYF. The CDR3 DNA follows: TGTGCCAGTAGTATCGGACACTACGAGCAGTACTTC.

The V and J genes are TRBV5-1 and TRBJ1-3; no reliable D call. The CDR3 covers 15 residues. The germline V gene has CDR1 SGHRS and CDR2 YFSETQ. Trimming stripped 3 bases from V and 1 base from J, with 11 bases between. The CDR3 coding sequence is TGCGCCAGCAGCTACCCGACTGATTCTGGAAACACCATATATTTT. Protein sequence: CASSYPTDSGNTIYF. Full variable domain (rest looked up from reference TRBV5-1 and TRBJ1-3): KAGVTQTPRYLIKTRGQQVTLSCSPISGHRSVSWYQQTPGQGLQFLFEYFSETQRNKGNFPGRFSGRQFSNSRSEMNVSTLELGDSALYLCASSYPTDSGNTIYFGEGSWLTVV.

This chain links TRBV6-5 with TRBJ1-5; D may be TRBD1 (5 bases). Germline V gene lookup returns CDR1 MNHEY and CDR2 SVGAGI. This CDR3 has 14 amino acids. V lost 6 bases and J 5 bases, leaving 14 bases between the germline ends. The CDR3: CASRTLTGHQPQHF. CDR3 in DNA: TGTGCCAGCAGAACACTCACAGGTCATCAGCCCCAGCATTTT.

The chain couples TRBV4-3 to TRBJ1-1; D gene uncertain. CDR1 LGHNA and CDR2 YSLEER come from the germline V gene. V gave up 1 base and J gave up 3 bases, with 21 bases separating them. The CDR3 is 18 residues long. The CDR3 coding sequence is TGCGCCAGCAGCCAAGGCCTTTTACGGGCAGGCCACCACACTGAAGCTTTCTTT. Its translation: CASSQGLLRAGHHTEAFF.

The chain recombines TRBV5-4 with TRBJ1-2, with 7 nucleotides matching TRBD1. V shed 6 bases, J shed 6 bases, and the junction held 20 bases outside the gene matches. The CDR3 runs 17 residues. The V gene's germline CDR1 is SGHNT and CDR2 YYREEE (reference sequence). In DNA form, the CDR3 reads TGTGCCAGCACTCTACCGGGACAGAAAGAATTTTTCAATGGCTACACCTTC. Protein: CASTLPGQKEFFNGYTF.

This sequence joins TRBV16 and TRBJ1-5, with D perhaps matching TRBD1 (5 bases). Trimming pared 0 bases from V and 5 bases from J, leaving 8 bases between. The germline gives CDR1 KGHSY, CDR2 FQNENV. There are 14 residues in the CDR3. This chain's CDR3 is CASSQSGQDQPQHF. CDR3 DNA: TGTGCCAGCAGCCAATCGGGGCAGGATCAGCCCCAGCATTTT.

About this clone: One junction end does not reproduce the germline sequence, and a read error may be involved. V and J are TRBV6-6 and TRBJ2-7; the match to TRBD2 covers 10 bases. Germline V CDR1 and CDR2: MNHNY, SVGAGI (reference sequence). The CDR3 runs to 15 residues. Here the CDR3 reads CASSQRGGFSSEQYF. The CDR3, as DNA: TGTGCCAGCAGTCAGCGGGGGGGCTTCTCCTCCGAGCAGTACTTC.

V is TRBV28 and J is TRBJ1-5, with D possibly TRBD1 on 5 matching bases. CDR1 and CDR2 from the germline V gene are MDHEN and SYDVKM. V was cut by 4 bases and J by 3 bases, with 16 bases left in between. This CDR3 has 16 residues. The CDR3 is CASSYTLWGNNQPQHF. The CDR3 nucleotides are TGTGCCAGCAGTTACACCTTATGGGGGAACAATCAGCCCCAGCATTTT.

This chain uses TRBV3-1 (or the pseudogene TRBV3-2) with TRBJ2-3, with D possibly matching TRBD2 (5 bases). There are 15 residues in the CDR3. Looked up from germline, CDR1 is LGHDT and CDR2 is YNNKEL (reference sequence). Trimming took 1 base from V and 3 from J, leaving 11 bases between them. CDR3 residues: CASSQGGSGTDTQYF. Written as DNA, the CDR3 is TGTGCCAGCAGCCAAGGAGGGAGTGGTACAGATACGCAGTATTTT.

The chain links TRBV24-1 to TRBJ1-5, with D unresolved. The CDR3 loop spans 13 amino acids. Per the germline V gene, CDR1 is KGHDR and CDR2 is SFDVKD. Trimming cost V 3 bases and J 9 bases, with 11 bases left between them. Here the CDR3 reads CATSDEGYGPQHF. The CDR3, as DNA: TGTGCCACCAGTGATGAGGGTTATGGGCCCCAGCATTTT.

The CDR3 is CATSDRGYGGVTEAFF. In DNA, the CDR3 is TGTGCCACCAGTGACCGAGGGTATGGGGGGGTCACTGAAGCTTTCTTT. This chain joins TRBV24-1 and TRBJ1-1; maybe TRBD1 (5 bases). CDR1 and CDR2 (germline): KGHDR, SFDVKD. Between the trimmed V and J ends, which lost 4 bases and 4 bases, there was a span of 18 bases. The CDR3 consists of 16 residues.

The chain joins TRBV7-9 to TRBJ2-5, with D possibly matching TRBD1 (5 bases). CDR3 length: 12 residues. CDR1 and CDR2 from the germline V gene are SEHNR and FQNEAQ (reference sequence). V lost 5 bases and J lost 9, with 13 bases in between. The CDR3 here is CASSLRERAQYF. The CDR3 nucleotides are TGTGCCAGCAGCCTCAGGGAAAGGGCCCAGTACTTC.

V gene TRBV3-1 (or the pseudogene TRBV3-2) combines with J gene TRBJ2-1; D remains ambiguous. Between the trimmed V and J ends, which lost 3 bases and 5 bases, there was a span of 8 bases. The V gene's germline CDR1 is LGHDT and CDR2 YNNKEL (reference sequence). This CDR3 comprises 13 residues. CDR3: CASSHSYDNEQFF. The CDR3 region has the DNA TGTGCCAGCAGCCACAGTTACGACAATGAGCAGTTCTTC.

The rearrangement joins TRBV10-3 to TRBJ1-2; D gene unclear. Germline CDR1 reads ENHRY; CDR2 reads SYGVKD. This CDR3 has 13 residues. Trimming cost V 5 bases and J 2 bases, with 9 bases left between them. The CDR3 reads CAISSDGNYGYTF. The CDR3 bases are TGTGCCATCAGTTCTGACGGAAACTATGGCTACACCTTC.

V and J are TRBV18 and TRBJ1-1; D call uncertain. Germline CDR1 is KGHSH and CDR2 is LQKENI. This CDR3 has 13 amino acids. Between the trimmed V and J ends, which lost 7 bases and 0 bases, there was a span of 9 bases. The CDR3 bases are TGTGCCAGCTGTGGCAGCGTGAACACTGAAGCTTTCTTT. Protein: CASCGSVNTEAFF.

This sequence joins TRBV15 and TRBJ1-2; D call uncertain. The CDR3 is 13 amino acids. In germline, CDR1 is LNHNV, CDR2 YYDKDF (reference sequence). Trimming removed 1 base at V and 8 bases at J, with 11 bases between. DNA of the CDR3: TGTGCCACCAGCAGAGGTTCGGGAGAAGGCTACACCTTC. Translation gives CATSRGSGEGYTF. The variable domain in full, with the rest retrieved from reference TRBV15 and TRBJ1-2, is DAMVIQNPRYQVTQFGKPVTLSCSQTLNHNVMYWYQQKSSQAPKLLFHYYDKDFNNEADTPDNFQSRRPNTSFCFLDIRSPGLGDTAMYLCATSRGSGEGYTFGSGTRLTVV.

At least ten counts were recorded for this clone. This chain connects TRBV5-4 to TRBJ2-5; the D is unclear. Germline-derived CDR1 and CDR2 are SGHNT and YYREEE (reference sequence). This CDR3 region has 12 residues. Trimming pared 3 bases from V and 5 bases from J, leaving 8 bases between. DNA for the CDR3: TGTGCCAGCAGCTACTGGACGGAGACCCAGTACTTC. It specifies CASSYWTETQYF.

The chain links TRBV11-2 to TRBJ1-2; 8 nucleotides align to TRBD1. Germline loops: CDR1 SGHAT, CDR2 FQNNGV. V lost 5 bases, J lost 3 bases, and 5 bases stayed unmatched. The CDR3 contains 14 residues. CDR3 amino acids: CASSPGTGHYGYTF. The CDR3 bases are TGTGCCAGCAGCCCTGGGACAGGTCACTATGGCTACACCTTC.

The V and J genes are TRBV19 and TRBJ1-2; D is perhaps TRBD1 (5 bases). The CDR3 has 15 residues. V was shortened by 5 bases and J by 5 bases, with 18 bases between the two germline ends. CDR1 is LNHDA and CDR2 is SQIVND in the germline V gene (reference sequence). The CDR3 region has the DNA TGTGCCAGTAGTCTAAGGGCCCAGGGTGGATATGGCTACACCTTC. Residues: CASSLRAQGGYGYTF.

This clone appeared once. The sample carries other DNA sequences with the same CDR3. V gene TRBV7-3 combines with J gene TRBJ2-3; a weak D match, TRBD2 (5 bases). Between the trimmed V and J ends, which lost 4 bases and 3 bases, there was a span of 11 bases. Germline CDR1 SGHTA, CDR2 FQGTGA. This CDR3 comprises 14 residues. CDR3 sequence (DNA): TGTGCCAGCAGCTCTGGACTTATAACAGATACGCAGTATTTT. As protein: CASSSGLITDTQYF.

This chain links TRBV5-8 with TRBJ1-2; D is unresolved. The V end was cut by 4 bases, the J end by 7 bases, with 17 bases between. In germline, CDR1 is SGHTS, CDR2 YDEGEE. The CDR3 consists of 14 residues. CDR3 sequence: CASSADWGGFGYTF. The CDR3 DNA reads TGTGCCAGCAGCGCGGACTGGGGAGGGTTTGGCTACACCTTC.

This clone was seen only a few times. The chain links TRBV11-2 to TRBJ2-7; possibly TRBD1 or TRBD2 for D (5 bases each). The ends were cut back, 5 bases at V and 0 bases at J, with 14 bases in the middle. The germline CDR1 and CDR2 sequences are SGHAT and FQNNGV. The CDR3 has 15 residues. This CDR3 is CASSPRGFRSYEQYF. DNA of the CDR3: TGTGCCAGCAGCCCGAGGGGCTTTCGCTCCTACGAGCAGTACTTC.

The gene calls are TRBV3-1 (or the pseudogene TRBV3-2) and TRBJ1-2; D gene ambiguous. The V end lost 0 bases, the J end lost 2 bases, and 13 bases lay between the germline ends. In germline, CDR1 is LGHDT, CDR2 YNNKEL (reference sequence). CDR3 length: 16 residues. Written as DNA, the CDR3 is TGTGCCAGCAGCCAAGAGAGTTTACAGACCAACTATGGCTACACCTTC. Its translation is CASSQESLQTNYGYTF.

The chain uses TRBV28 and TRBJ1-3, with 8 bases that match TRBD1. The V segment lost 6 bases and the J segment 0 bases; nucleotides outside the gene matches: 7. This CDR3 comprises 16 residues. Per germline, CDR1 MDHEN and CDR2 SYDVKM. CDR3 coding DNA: TGTGCCAGCAGCCCGGGACAGGCTTACTCTGGAAACACCATATATTTT. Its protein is CASSPGQAYSGNTIYF.

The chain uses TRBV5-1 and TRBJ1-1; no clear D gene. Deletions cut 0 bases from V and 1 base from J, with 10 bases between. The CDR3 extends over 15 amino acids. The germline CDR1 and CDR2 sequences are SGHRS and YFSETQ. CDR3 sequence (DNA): TGCGCCAGCAGCTTGGATTTCAGGAAGAACACTGAAGCTTTCTTT. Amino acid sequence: CASSLDFRKNTEAFF.

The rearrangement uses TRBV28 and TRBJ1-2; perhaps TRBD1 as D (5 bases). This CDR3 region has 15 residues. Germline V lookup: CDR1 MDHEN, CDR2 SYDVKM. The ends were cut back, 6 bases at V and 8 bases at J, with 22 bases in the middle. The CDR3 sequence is CASSSHMVRGGGYTF. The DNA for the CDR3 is TGTGCCAGCAGCTCCCATATGGTGAGGGGTGGAGGCTACACCTTC.

CDR3 in DNA: TGTGCCAGCAGGAAGGAGGGGGGCCATGGAACCGGGGAGCTGTTTTTT. This encodes CASRKEGGHGTGELFF. V is TRBV27 and J is TRBJ2-2; the D call may be TRBD1 or TRBD2 (6 bases each). Trimming shortened V by 6 bases and J by 5 bases, and 19 bases separated the two germline ends. The V gene's germline CDR1 is MNHEY and CDR2 SMNVEV (reference sequence). The CDR3 covers 16 residues.